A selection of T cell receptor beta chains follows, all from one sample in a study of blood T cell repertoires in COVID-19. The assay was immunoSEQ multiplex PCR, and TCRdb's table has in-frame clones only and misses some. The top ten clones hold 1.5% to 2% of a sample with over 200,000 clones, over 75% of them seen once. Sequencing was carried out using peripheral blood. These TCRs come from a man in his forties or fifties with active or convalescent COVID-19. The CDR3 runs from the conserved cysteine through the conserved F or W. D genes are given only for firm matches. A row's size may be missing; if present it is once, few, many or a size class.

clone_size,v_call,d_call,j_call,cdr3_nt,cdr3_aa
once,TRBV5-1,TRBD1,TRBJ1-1,TGCGCCAGTCGACAGGGGGCAGGGAACACTGAAGCTTTCTTT,CASRQGAGNTEAFF
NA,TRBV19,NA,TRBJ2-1,TGTGCCAGTAGTATAGGTGCGAGCTCCTACAATGAGCAGTTCTTC,CASSIGASSYNEQFF
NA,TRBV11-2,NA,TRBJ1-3,TGTGCCAGCAGCGCCGGGGGGTTCTCTGGAAACACCATATATTTT,CASSAGGFSGNTIYF
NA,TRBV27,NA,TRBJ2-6,TGTGCCAGCAGTTTCTCCAGGGGAGCTGGGGCCAACGTCCTGACTTTC,CASSFSRGAGANVLTF
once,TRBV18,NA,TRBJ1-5,TGTGCCAGCTCACCTGAGATAATTAATAGCAATCAGCCCCAGCATTTT,CASSPEIINSNQPQHF
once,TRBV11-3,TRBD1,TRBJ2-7,TGTGCCAGCAGCCAGGTGGGGACAGCCTACGAGCAGTACTTC,CASSQVGTAYEQYF
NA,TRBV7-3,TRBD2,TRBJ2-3,TGTGCCAGCAGCCCCGCGGCGGGGGTGCCAGATACGCAGTATTTT,CASSPAAGVPDTQYF
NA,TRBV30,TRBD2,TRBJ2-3,TGTGCCTACAATAGCGGGGGGGCCTCAGATACGCAGTATTTT,CAYNSGGASDTQYF
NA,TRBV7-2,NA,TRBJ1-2,TGTGCCAGCAGCCCTGACGGGTACTATGGCTACACCTTC,CASSPDGYYGYTF
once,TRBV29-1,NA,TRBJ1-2,TGCAGCGTTGAACGAGGAGGGGGCTACACCTTC,CSVERGGGYTF
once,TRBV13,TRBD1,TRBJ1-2,TGTGCCAGCAGCTTAGGGACAGGGGTCGGCAAAATCTATGGCTACACCTTC,CASSLGTGVGKIYGYTF
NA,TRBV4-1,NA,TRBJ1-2,TGCGCCAGCAGCCAAACGACGGGGAACTATGGCTACACCTTC,CASSQTTGNYGYTF
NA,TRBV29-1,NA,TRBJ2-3,TGCAGCGCCAATACAGGTACTAGCACAGATACGCAGTATTTT,CSANTGTSTDTQYF
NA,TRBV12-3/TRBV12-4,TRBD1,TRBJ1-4,TGTGCCAGCAGGGACAGGGGTGAAAAACTGTTTTTT,CASRDRGEKLFF
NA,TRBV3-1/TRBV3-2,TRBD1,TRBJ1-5,TGTGCCAGCAGCCAAGGGACAGGGGGCCACCTTCCCCAGCATTTT,CASSQGTGGHLPQHF
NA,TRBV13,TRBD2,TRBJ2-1,TGTGCCAGCAACCTAGCGGTGTTGAACAATGAGCAGTTCTTC,CASNLAVLNNEQFF
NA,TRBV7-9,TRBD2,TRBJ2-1,TGTGCCAGCAGCTTTGGGGGACTAAGAAATGAGCAGTTCTTC,CASSFGGLRNEQFF
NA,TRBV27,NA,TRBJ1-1,TGTGCCAGCAGCGCGACCAGGGAGGGGAACACTGAAGCTTTCTTT,CASSATREGNTEAFF
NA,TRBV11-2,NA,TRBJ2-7,TGTGCCAGCAGCTTAGACAGGGGAAGCGAGCAGTACTTC,CASSLDRGSEQYF
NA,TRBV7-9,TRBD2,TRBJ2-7,TGTGCCAGCAGCTTAACCGGGGGGGCGGACGAGCAGTACTTC,CASSLTGGADEQYF
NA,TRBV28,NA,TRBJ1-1,TGTGCCAGCAGTTTAACTAGGTACATGAACACTGAAGCTTTCTTT,CASSLTRYMNTEAFF
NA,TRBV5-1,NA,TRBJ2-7,TGCGCCAGCAGCTTGAGAGCCCAGGCTCTCCCCGGCGAGCAGTACTTC,CASSLRAQALPGEQYF
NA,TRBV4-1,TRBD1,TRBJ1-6,TGCGCCAGCAGCCAATTAGAGGGGGCGAATTCACCCCTCCACTTT,CASSQLEGANSPLHF
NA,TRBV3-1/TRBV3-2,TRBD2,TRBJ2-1,TGTGCCAGCAGCCAAGCTCCTAGCGGGGGTAAGCAGTTCTTC,CASSQAPSGGKQFF
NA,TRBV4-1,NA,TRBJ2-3,TGCGCCAGCAGCCAAGATTCCCAAGATACGCAGTATTTT,CASSQDSQDTQYF
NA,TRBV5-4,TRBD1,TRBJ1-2,TGTGCCAGCAGCCGATCGACAGGGGCTTATGGCTACACCTTC,CASSRSTGAYGYTF
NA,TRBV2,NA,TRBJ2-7,TGTGCCAGTGACGGGCAGGGCTACGAGCAGTACTTC,CASDGQGYEQYF
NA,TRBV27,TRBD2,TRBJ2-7,TGTGCCAGCAGTTTAATTGGACTAGCGGGAACCTACGAGCAGTACTTC,CASSLIGLAGTYEQYF
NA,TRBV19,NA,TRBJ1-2,TGTGCCAGTAGTATTTCCGGGAACTATGGCTACACCTTC,CASSISGNYGYTF
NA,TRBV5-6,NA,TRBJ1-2,TGTGCCAGCAGCTTCCGGACTGCTTCGGTTGGCTACACCTTC,CASSFRTASVGYTF
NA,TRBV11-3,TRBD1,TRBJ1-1,TGTGCCAGCAGCCTACAGGGGGTGGAGGACACTGAAGCTTTCTTT,CASSLQGVEDTEAFF
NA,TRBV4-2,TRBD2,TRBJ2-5,TGTGCCAGCAGCCAAGATCAGGGACTAGCGGGGGGGTTAGAGACCCAGTACTTC,CASSQDQGLAGGLETQYF
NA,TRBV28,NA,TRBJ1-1,TGTGCCAGCAGTTCAATACAGGGAAGTCGCACTGAAGCTTTCTTT,CASSSIQGSRTEAFF
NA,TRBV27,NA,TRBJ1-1,TGTGCCAGTTACGGGACTTTTAACACTGAAGCTTTCTTT,CASYGTFNTEAFF
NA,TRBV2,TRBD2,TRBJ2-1,TGTGCCAGCAGTGAAGCCCTAGCGGGGGACCTCTCCTACAATGAGCAGTTCTTC,CASSEALAGDLSYNEQFF
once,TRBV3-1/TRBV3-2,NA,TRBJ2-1,TGTGCCAGCAGCCATAGGGGCAGTGAGCAGTTCTTC,CASSHRGSEQFF